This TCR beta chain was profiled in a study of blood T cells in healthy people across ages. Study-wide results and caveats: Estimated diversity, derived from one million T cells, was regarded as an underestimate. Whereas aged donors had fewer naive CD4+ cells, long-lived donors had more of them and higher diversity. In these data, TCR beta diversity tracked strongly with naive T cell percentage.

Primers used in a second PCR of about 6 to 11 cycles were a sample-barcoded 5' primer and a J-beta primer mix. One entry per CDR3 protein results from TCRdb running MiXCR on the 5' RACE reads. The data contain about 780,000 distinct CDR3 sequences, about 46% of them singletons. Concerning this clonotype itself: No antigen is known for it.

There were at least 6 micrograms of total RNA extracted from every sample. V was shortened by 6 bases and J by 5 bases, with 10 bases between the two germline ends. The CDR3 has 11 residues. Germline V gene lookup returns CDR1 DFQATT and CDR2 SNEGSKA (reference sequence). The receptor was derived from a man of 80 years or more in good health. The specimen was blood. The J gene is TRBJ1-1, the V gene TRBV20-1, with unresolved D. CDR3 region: CSAVRGTEAFF. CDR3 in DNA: TGCAGTGCCGTCCGAGGAACTGAAGCTTTCTTT.